These T cell receptor beta chains were read from a single sample in a study of blood T cell repertoires in COVID-19. Generated by immunoSEQ multiplex PCR, the TCRdb table keeps only in-frame clones and is missing some. The sample gives approximately 44,000 clones, about nine tenths of which show up once; 7.5% to 10% is in the top ten. The sequenced sample was peripheral blood. The source is a man in his 60s with active COVID-19. Both conserved end residues are part of each CDR3. D genes are given only for firm matches. The size entry is marked missing in some rows and otherwise reads once, few, many or a size class.

J | V | size | D | DNA | CDR3
TRBJ1-1 | TRBV5-1 | . | . | TGCGCCAGCAGCCGTGACACGAACACTGAAGCTTTCTTT | CASSRDTNTEAFF
TRBJ2-3 | TRBV19 | . | TRBD2 | TGTGCCAGTAGCCCGTGGGCTAGCGGGAGGACAGATACGCAGTATTTT | CASSPWASGRTDTQYF
TRBJ2-1 | TRBV2 | . | TRBD2 | TGTGCCAGCAGTTACCCTAGCGGACTAACCTACAATGAGCAGTTCTTC | CASSYPSGLTYNEQFF
TRBJ2-2 | TRBV25-1 | . | TRBD1 | TGTGCCAGCACCGATGACAGGGAAAACACCGGGGAGCTGTTTTTT | CASTDDRENTGELFF
TRBJ2-5 | TRBV3-1/TRBV3-2 | . | TRBD2 | TGTGCCAGCAGCCTATTAGCGGGAGGGCTTGTCGTAAAGACCCAGTACTTC | CASSLLAGGLVVKTQYF
TRBJ2-1 | TRBV27 | . | . | TGTGCCAGCAGTTTGAACGACTACTACAATGAGCAGTTCTTC | CASSLNDYYNEQFF
TRBJ2-1 | TRBV6-5 | . | TRBD2 | TGTGCCAGCAGGCCCAGCGGGGGCTCCTACAATGAGCAGTTCTTC | CASRPSGGSYNEQFF
TRBJ1-4 | TRBV7-8 | . | . | TGTGCCAGCAGCTTTCCAAGGACATACCCAACTAATGAAAAACTGTTTTTT | CASSFPRTYPTNEKLFF
TRBJ1-3 | TRBV3-1/TRBV3-2 | . | TRBD1 | TGTGCCAGCAGCCACAGGGACAGGGTTACGGGAAACACCATATATTTT | CASSHRDRVTGNTIYF
TRBJ2-3 | TRBV7-9 | medium-sized | . | TGTGCCAGCAGCTTCGGGCAGGGTGAAGGAGATACGCAGTATTTT | CASSFGQGEGDTQYF
TRBJ2-5 | TRBV4-1 | . | TRBD2 | TGCGCCAGCAGCCGGGACTACACATACCAAGAGACCCAGTACTTC | CASSRDYTYQETQYF
TRBJ1-1 | TRBV18 | . | TRBD1 | TGTGCCAGCTCACCCAATCACAGGGGAATGGGCACTGAAGCTTTCTTT | CASSPNHRGMGTEAFF
TRBJ2-4 | TRBV10-3 | once | TRBD2 | TGTGCCATCAGTGAAGGGCTAGCGGAAAACATTCAGTACTTC | CAISEGLAENIQYF
TRBJ1-3 | TRBV7-2 | . | TRBD1 | TGTGCCAGCAGCTTAGCAACAGGGGCTGGAAACACCATATATTTT | CASSLATGAGNTIYF
TRBJ2-3 | TRBV19 | . | TRBD2 | TGTGCCAGTAGTATAGCACTAGCGGGAATGGCAGATACGCAGTATTTT | CASSIALAGMADTQYF
TRBJ2-7 | TRBV7-8 | . | . | TGTGCCAGCAGCGGCGGGATTCTCTACGAGCAGTACTTC | CASSGGILYEQYF
TRBJ1-2 | TRBV6-1 | . | . | TGTGCCAGCAGTGAAAGTAGGACATTTAACTATGGCTACACCTTC | CASSESRTFNYGYTF
TRBJ1-5 | TRBV30 | . | . | TGTGCCTGGAGTAGGGGGACGGATAGCAATCAGCCCCAGCATTTT | CAWSRGTDSNQPQHF
TRBJ2-1 | TRBV10-3 | . | TRBD2 | TGTGCCATCAGTGTTAAAGCGGGAGGAACCTCCAATGAGCAGTTCTTC | CAISVKAGGTSNEQFF
TRBJ2-1 | TRBV4-2 | . | . | TGTGCCAGCAGCCAATCGGTGCTAGCCAATGAGCAGTTCTTC | CASSQSVLANEQFF
TRBJ1-5 | TRBV18 | . | . | TGTGCCAGCTCAGAGGGTGTAGGACAGCCCCAGCATTTT | CASSEGVGQPQHF
TRBJ1-2 | TRBV28 | . | . | TGTGCCAGCAGTTTATCCCAAATTAACTATGGCTACACCTTC | CASSLSQINYGYTF
TRBJ2-1 | TRBV6-4 | few | . | TGTGCCAGCAGACCCCGCTCGGGCTCCTACAATGAGCAGTTCTTC | CASRPRSGSYNEQFF
TRBJ2-2 | TRBV7-3 | . | . | TGTGCCAGCAGCTTAGGAGTGATTGGTTCCGGGGAGCTGTTTTTT | CASSLGVIGSGELFF
TRBJ1-6 | TRBV6-6 | . | . | TGTGCCAGCAGTTTCCCCGAACTTAATTCACCCCTCCACTTT | CASSFPELNSPLHF
TRBJ1-3 | TRBV7-9 | . | . | TGTGCCAGCAGCCCCAGGGTTTCTGGAAACACCATATATTTT | CASSPRVSGNTIYF
TRBJ1-1 | TRBV7-9 | . | . | TGTGCCAGCAGCTTTCTCAGGTTCGACGTTTACACTGAAGCTTTCTTT | CASSFLRFDVYTEAFF